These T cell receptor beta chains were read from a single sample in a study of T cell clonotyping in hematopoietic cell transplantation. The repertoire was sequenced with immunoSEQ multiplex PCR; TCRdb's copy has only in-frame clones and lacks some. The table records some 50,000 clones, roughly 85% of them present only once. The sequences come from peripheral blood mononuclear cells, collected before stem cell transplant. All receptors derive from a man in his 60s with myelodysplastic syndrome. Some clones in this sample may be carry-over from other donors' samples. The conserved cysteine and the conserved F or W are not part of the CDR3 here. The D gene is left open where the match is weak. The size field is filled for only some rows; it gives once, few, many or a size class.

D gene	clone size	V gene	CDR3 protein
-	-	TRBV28	ASSFMDSENSPLH
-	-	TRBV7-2	ASSPRHSAIYEQY
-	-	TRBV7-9	ASSSGTSPEAF
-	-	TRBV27	ASKGGSSGNTIY
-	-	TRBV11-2	ASSLQLAYEQY
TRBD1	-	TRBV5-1	ASSSFWDREETQY
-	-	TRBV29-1	SVAFGSNTEAF
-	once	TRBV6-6	ASSPSTDTQY
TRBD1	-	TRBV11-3	ASSDRGTGNTIY
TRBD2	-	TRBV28	ASTRGGPHTGELF
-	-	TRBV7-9	ASSLQGGSGNTIY
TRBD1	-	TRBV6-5	ASSYSIRGGNTIY
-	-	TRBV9	ASSVVERTYEQY
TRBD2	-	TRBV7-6	ASSLRTSGGAEQY
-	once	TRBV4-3	ASSQAARTTYEQY
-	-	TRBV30	AWRETGTNGNTIY
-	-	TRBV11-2	ASSPGGQRQETQY
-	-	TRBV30	AWRGYQGNEAF
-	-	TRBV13	ASSLRTEYQETQY
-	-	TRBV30	AWSWAVTEAF
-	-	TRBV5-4	ASSLSHAVTQY
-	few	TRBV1	TSSTRGTSGGPTYNEQF
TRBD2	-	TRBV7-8	ASSLGSGGIYNEQF
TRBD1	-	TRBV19	ASSYRDRAYEQY
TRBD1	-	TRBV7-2	ASSPGTGGHEQF
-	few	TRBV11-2	ASSLPTDRARPLH
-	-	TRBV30	AWSGSFGRGSPLH
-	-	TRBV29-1	SVEEGPEQPQH
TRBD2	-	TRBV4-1	ASSQGSRRVAGVETQY
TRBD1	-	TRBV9	ASSPGTARSEAF
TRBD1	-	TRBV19	ASSMRGRDEQF
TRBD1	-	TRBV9	ASSVEGTGYEQY
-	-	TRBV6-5	ASSSTGAVYEQY
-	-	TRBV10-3	AISEFFGTGYGYT
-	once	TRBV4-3	ASSQEEWAGANVLT
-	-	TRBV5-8	ASSPWVRGNYGYT
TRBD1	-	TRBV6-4	ASRDRGRNEQF
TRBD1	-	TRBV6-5	ASSGQVNSPLH
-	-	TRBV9	ASSAEGGYQPQH
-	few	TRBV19	ASSTEYRGYT
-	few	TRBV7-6	ASSLVGENTEAF
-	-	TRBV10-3	AISEVGYEAF
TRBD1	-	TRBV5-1	ASSPGTESLVGQPQH
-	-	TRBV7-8	ASSFPPLTGANTGELF